The 21 T cell receptor beta chains below all came from one sample that was sequenced in a study of cytomegalovirus exposure and HLA in healthy donors. Both 60 Vbeta primers and 13 Jbeta primers went into the PCR. Sequencing was performed with immunoSEQ multiplex PCR; in TCRdb, only in-frame clones are kept and a portion is missing. The profile shows around 63,000 clones, more than 70% of them singletons. The sequencing sample was made of PBMCs. All receptors derive from a man aged 35 to 55 in good health and CMV-seronegative.

The V and J genes are TRBV5-1 and TRBJ1-1; 12 bases are shared with TRBD1. The junction had 17 bases not matched to a gene; V was cut back by 4 bases and J by 4 bases. CDR3 length: 19 amino acids. The germline V gene has CDR1 SGHRS and CDR2 YFSETQ. The CDR3 protein is CASSGPSTGTGGYGTEAFF. CDR3 nucleotide sequence: TGCGCCAGCAGCGGACCGTCCACCGGGACAGGGGGCTACGGCACTGAAGCTTTCTTT.

This clone was detected a few times. The gene calls are TRBV5-1 and TRBJ2-7; 8 bases line up with TRBD1. The CDR3 contains 15 residues. With 2 bases clipped from V and 4 bases from J, the junction kept 8 bases outside the gene matches. Germline values: CDR1 SGHRS, CDR2 YFSETQ. CDR3 protein: CASSLDRGVRYEQYF. CDR3 in DNA: TGCGCCAGCAGCTTAGACAGGGGCGTCAGGTACGAGCAGTACTTC.

CDR3 residues: CSVRGLAGGPSKKSSYNEQFF. CDR3 nucleotides: TGCAGCGTGCGGGGACTAGCGGGAGGGCCGTCCAAAAAAAGCTCCTACAATGAGCAGTTCTTC. The gene calls are TRBV29-1 and TRBJ2-1; 16 positions match TRBD2. This CDR3 is built from 21 residues. The germline V gene encodes CDR1 SQVTM and CDR2 ANQGSEA. Unmatched junction bases numbered 17, after V lost 6 bases and J lost 0 bases.

The chain employs TRBV29-1 and TRBJ2-6, with D maybe TRBD1 (6 bases). The germline V and J ends were trimmed by 6 bases and 1 base, with 10 bases remaining between them. This CDR3 is built from 14 residues. Germline-derived CDR1 and CDR2 are SQVTM and ANQGSEA. The CDR3 sequence is CSVLGQSGANVLTF. In DNA form, the CDR3 reads TGCAGCGTCTTGGGACAATCTGGGGCCAACGTCCTGACTTTC. Using reference TRBV29-1 and TRBJ2-6 for the parts outside the CDR3, the full variable domain is SAVISQKPSRDICQRGTSLTIQCQVDSQVTMMFWYRQQPGQSLTLIATANQGSEATYESGFVIDKFPISRPNLTFSTLTVSNMSPEDSSIYLCSVLGQSGANVLTFGAGSRLTVL.

The chain combines TRBV20-1 with TRBJ1-2, with TRBD1 matching 8 bases. Germline V gene data show CDR1 as DFQATT and CDR2 as SNEGSKA (reference sequence). The CDR3 spans 11 residues. Here the CDR3 DNA reads TGCAGAGGCCAGGGGGCAAATGGCTACACCTTC. It encodes CRGQGANGYTF.

The chain is built from TRBV5-4 and TRBJ1-1; unclear D gene. CDR1 is SGHNT and CDR2 is YYREEE in the germline V gene (reference sequence). Trimming left V 0 bases short and J 1 base short, with 7 bases between. The CDR3 sequence is 14 residues long. The DNA for the CDR3 is TGTGCCAGCAGCTTGGAGGCGGCGAACACTGAAGCTTTCTTT. It codes for CASSLEAANTEAFF. Looking up the rest from reference TRBV5-4 and TRBJ1-1 gives the full variable domain: ETGVTQSPTHLIKTRGQQVTLRCSSQSGHNTVSWYQQALGQGPQFIFQYYREEENGRGNFPPRFSGLQFPNYSSELNVNALELDDSALYLCASSLEAANTEAFFGQGTRLTVV.

The rearrangement uses TRBV19 and TRBJ1-1; TRBD1 might be the D (6 bases). From germline, CDR1 is LNHDA and CDR2 SQIVND (reference sequence). CDR3 size: 14 residues. The germline V and J ends were trimmed by 2 bases and 5 bases, with 12 bases remaining between them. The CDR3 DNA is TGTGCCAGTAGTATAATTCGGGGGGCGACTGAAGCTTTCTTT. This gives the protein CASSIIRGATEAFF. Variable domain in full (rest from reference TRBV19 and TRBJ1-1): DGGITQSPKYLFRKEGQNVTLSCEQNLNHDAMYWYRQDPGQGLRLIYYSQIVNDFQKGDIAEGYSVSREKKESFPLTVTSAQKNPTAFYLCASSIIRGATEAFFGQGTRLTVV.

This clone was recorded a few times. The chain links TRBV29-1 to TRBJ2-5; 9 bases agree with TRBD2. CDR3 length: 16 amino acids. Germline loops: CDR1 SQVTM, CDR2 ANQGSEA. V shed 6 bases, J shed 1 base, and the junction held 12 bases outside the gene matches. The CDR3 coding sequence is TGCAGCGTCATCGAAAGACTAGCGGCCTCCCAAGAGACCCAGTACTTC. This translates into CSVIERLAASQETQYF.

The table lists this clone with a count of one. The chain employs TRBV12-2 and TRBJ2-5; TRBD1 is taken as the D call from the table, unchecked against the DNA. The better agreement between TRBJ2-7 and the DNA end casts doubt on the J call. TRBV12-2 is assigned pseudogene status. The CDR3 has 14 amino acids. DNA for the CDR3: TGTGCAAGTCGCCCGACAGGGAACTTCAACGAGCAGTACTTC. Encoded protein: CASRPTGNFNEQYF.

This chain connects TRBV7-3 to TRBJ2-1; 10 positions match TRBD2. Per germline, CDR1 SGHTA and CDR2 FQGTGA. Losses at the gene ends were 5 bases for V and 9 bases for J; bases not matched to a gene: 13. This CDR3 spans 16 amino acids. DNA of the CDR3: TGTGCCAGCAGCCCCCACAGCGGGGGGGCAGGCGGTGAGCAGTTCTTC. Its protein product is CASSPHSGGAGGEQFF.

V is TRBV6-1 and J is TRBJ2-1; 9 bases fit TRBD2. The germline V gene has CDR1 MNHNS and CDR2 SASEGT. V was pared by 4 bases and J by 1 base, with 5 bases of the junction left unmatched. The CDR3 has 16 residues. The CDR3 DNA reads TGTGCCAGCAGTGGGACGACTAGCGGATCCTACAATGAGCAGTTCTTC. This translates into CASSGTTSGSYNEQFF.

The CDR3 sequence: CASSLEGGFKQYF. The CDR3 DNA reads TGTGCCAGCAGCTTAGAGGGGGGGTTCAAGCAGTACTTC. V and J are TRBV7-9 and TRBJ2-5; D may be TRBD2 (7 bases). The V gene's germline CDR1 is SEHNR and CDR2 FQNEAQ (reference sequence). Trimming cost V 1 base and J 11 bases, with 14 bases left between them. CDR3 length equals 13 residues.

The chain links TRBV4-1 to TRBJ1-5, with D tentatively TRBD1 (5 bases). The germline V gene encodes CDR1 MGHRA and CDR2 YSYEKL. This CDR3 is 14 amino acids long. The germline V and J ends were trimmed by 5 bases and 6 bases, with 14 bases remaining between them. CDR3 nucleotide sequence: TGCGCCAGCAGCTTAACAGGCATAGGTCAGCCCCAGCATTTT. Protein product: CASSLTGIGQPQHF.

There are a few counts of this clone. J is TRBJ1-1 and V is TRBV7-9; D might be TRBD1 (5 bases). CDR3 length equals 13 residues. The ends were cut back, 3 bases at V and 6 bases at J, with 11 bases in the middle. CDR1 and CDR2 (germline): SEHNR, FQNEAQ (reference sequence). In DNA, the CDR3 is TGTGCCAGCAGCTTTCAATCAGGGCCTGAAGCTTTCTTT. Translated: CASSFQSGPEAFF.

This clone was seen only a few times. The same CDR3 also results from other DNA sequences found in this sample. This rearrangement joins TRBV9 to TRBJ1-1, with D possibly matching TRBD1 (5 bases). Deletions cut 7 bases from V and 0 bases from J, with 7 bases between. Germline V lookup: CDR1 SGDLS, CDR2 YYNGEE. The CDR3 contains 12 residues. In nucleotides, the CDR3 is TGTGCCAGCGACAGAATGAACACTGAAGCTTTCTTT. Translated, it gives CASDRMNTEAFF.

The V gene is TRBV29-1, the J gene TRBJ1-1; 8 bases agree with TRBD1. CDR1 and CDR2 from the germline V gene are SQVTM and ANQGSEA. CDR3 size: 13 residues. The trim removed 6 bases at V and 4 bases at J, leaving 7 bases unmatched. CDR3 region: CSVALTGATEAFF. DNA of the CDR3: TGCAGCGTAGCCCTGACAGGGGCCACTGAAGCTTTCTTT. Looking up the rest from reference TRBV29-1 and TRBJ1-1 gives the full variable domain: SAVISQKPSRDICQRGTSLTIQCQVDSQVTMMFWYRQQPGQSLTLIATANQGSEATYESGFVIDKFPISRPNLTFSTLTVSNMSPEDSSIYLCSVALTGATEAFFGQGTRLTVV.

The chain combines TRBV18 with TRBJ2-1, with 9 nucleotides matching TRBD2. V was pared by 4 bases and J by 1 base, with 5 bases of the junction left unmatched. The CDR3 totals 16 residues. Germline V gives CDR1 KGHSH, CDR2 LQKENI. CDR3 in DNA: TGTGCCAGCTCACTTGGCGGGGGGGGTTCCTACAATGAGCAGTTCTTC. It encodes CASSLGGGGSYNEQFF.

V usage is TRBV12-5 and J usage is TRBJ1-1; no clear D. V was pared by 1 base and J by 5 bases, with 8 bases between. The germline CDR1 and CDR2 sequences are LGHNT and FRNRAP. This CDR3 contains 13 residues. DNA of the CDR3: TGTGCTAGTGGTTTGGCCCCAGAAACTGAAGCTTTCTTT. As protein: CASGLAPETEAFF.

The CDR3 coding sequence is TGTGCCAGCAGCTTAGATCGAGTGGCTAACTATGGCTACACCTTC. Amino acids: CASSLDRVANYGYTF. The chain links TRBV11-2 to TRBJ1-2; D remains unclear. V shed 0 bases and J shed 0 bases, with 8 bases lying between them. From germline, CDR1 is SGHAT and CDR2 FQNNGV. The CDR3 loop spans 15 amino acids.

The chain combines TRBV10-3 with TRBJ1-2; 9 nucleotides match TRBD1. CDR1 and CDR2 from the germline V gene are ENHRY and SYGVKD. Trimming at V came to 4 bases and at J to 3 bases, leaving 3 bases not matched to a gene. This CDR3 has 14 amino acids. The CDR3 here is CAISGQGVHYGYTF. For the CDR3, the DNA is TGTGCCATCAGTGGACAGGGGGTTCACTATGGCTACACCTTC.

This sequence joins TRBV28 and TRBJ1-2; 12 bases are a match to TRBD1. The CDR3 contains 15 residues. The J segment lost 8 bases and the V segment lost 7 bases, leaving 11 bases of the junction unmatched. Germline V CDR1 and CDR2: MDHEN, SYDVKM. DNA of the CDR3: TGTGCCAGCAACGAAAGGGGACAGGGGGCCGGAGGCTACACCTTC. Amino acids: CASNERGQGAGGYTF.